This T cell receptor (beta chain) is from a study of regulatory T cells in long-lasting Graves disease. This sample's time point: newly diagnosed GD, antithyroid drugs for less than 3 months. RNA from PBMCs was the source of the TCR library. This clonotype was counted many times. Arm-PCR with iRepertoire HTBI primers amplified the CDR3 regions for these TCR beta libraries. From the multiplex PCR reads, TCRdb called clonotypes with MiXCR, one entry per CDR3 protein. The repertoire consists of around 420,000 distinct CDR3 sequences, with 15% occurring once and the leading ten covering about 7.6%. J gave up 5 bases and V 6 bases, and 20 bases lay outside the gene matches. Germline CDR1 is MDHEN and CDR2 is SYDVKM. The CDR3 has 18 amino acids. These data are also associated with another study on T cells in Graves' hyperthyroidism and ophthalmopathy. That paper adds: Based on clinical symptoms, serum thyroxine and TRAb, thyroid ultrasound and orbital computed tomography, diagnoses were reached.

This sequence was found in a woman aged 40 to 50 with Graves disease. Here the sequenced sample was peripheral blood mononuclear cells (PBMCs), taken at new diagnosis, from a patient treated with antithyroid drugs. The chain has TRBV28 and TRBJ2-3, with 7 bases identical to TRBD1. Here the CDR3 reads CASRSPRDRSFQGDTQYF. Here the CDR3 DNA reads TGTGCCAGCAGGTCACCTAGGGACAGATCCTTCCAAGGAGATACGCAGTATTTT.